The next 12 T cell receptor beta chains were all read from a single sample in a study of PD-1 blockade in classical Hodgkin lymphoma. Clones were read by immunoSEQ multiplex PCR, and TCRdb kept only the in-frame ones, dropping some. Counted here are about 26,000 clones, around 69% occurring once; the ten biggest clones make up about 12%. No patient escaped relapse after autologous stem cell transplantation, and brentuximab vedotin exposure varied. Source: peripheral blood mononuclear cells (PBMCs), taken before the second cycle of nivolumab. The receptor source for this set is a human donor with classical Hodgkin lymphoma.

The chain has TRBV15 and TRBJ1-4; D is possibly TRBD1 (6 bases). The CDR3 is 15 amino acids. Trimming removed 0 bases from V and 7 bases from J, with 12 bases in between. Germline V gene sequence: CDR1 LNHNV, CDR2 YYDKDF (reference sequence). The CDR3 sequence is CATSRDRGGREKLFF. DNA of the CDR3: TGTGCCACCAGCAGAGATAGGGGGGGTCGTGAAAAACTGTTTTTT.

The chain couples TRBV6-5 to TRBJ1-3, with D unclear. The germline CDR1 and CDR2 sequences are MNHEY and SVGAGI. The CDR3 is made up of 11 amino acids. V lost 6 bases and J lost 6, with 6 bases in between. CDR3 nucleotides: TGTGCCAGCAGGGGTACAAACACCATATATTTT. Its protein product is CASRGTNTIYF.

This clone turned up a few times. The genes are TRBV7-7 and TRBJ2-3, with 8 bases aligning to TRBD2. The germline V gene has CDR1 SSHAT and CDR2 FNYEAQ (reference sequence). This CDR3 has 15 residues. J was trimmed by 0 bases and V by 4 bases; bases with no gene match: 3. The CDR3 spells CASSSSGRSTDTQYF. DNA of the CDR3: TGTGCCAGCAGCTCAAGCGGGAGAAGCACAGATACGCAGTATTTT.

The sample holds one count of this clone. This sequence joins TRBV2 and TRBJ2-5, with D unresolved. Per the germline V gene, CDR1 is SNHLY and CDR2 is FYNNEI. This CDR3 spans 13 amino acids. V was cut by 7 bases and J by 2 bases, with 11 bases left in between. CDR3 nucleotides: TGTGCCAGCACGACTGATACTCAAGAGACCCAGTACTTC. This sequence encodes CASTTDTQETQYF.

The V and J genes are TRBV7-9 and TRBJ2-5, with D hard to call. Germline lookup yields CDR1 SEHNR and CDR2 FQNEAQ (reference sequence). The CDR3 consists of 17 residues. Trimming stripped 1 base from V and 3 bases from J, with 18 bases between. The CDR3 reads CASSLELGWQAEETQYF. CDR3 DNA: TGTGCCAGCAGCTTAGAGCTGGGTTGGCAGGCCGAAGAGACCCAGTACTTC.

The chain joins TRBV6-1 to TRBJ2-7; D is tentatively TRBD1 or TRBD2 (5 bases each). CDR3 length equals 14 residues. Germline V lookup: CDR1 MNHNS, CDR2 SASEGT. Trimming stripped 7 bases from V and 7 bases from J, with 20 bases between. Written as DNA, the CDR3 is TGTGCCAGCACCCCGGGGACGTCTAAGGGGGAGCAGTACTTC. This translates into CASTPGTSKGEQYF.

The CDR3 DNA reads TGTGCCAGCAGCCAAAAGGCGAGCGGGAGACTCACAGATACGCAGTATTTT. This sequence encodes CASSQKASGRLTDTQYF. The V call is TRBV14, the J call TRBJ2-3; TRBD2 aligns across 8 bases. Germline values: CDR1 SGHDN, CDR2 FVKESK. The trim removed 2 bases at V and 2 bases at J, leaving 9 bases unmatched. The CDR3 has 17 amino acids.

By share of the sample, this clone is medium-sized (0.01 to 0.1%). The rearrangement links TRBV2 to TRBJ1-3; D is unresolved. Germline V gene data show CDR1 as SNHLY and CDR2 as FYNNEI. The CDR3 consists of 14 residues. The V end lost 3 bases, the J end lost 4 bases, and 10 bases lay between the germline ends. CDR3 sequence reads: CASSDIIVGNTIYF. The CDR3 region has the DNA TGTGCCAGCAGTGACATCATCGTCGGAAACACCATATATTTT.

V and J are TRBV4-3 and TRBJ1-2; TRBD1 might be the D (5 bases). The length of the CDR3 is 13 residues. Trimming removed 0 bases at V and 6 bases at J, with 8 bases between. Germline lookup yields CDR1 LGHNA and CDR2 YSLEER. The DNA of the CDR3 is TGCGCCAGCAGCCAAGATTGGGGGGATGGCTACACCTTC. This encodes CASSQDWGDGYTF.

The chain employs TRBV28 and TRBJ1-1; 9 bases agree with TRBD1. With V trimmed by 8 bases and J by 8 bases, 12 bases remained unmatched. CDR1 is MDHEN, CDR2 SYDVKM, per germline. CDR3 length equals 14 residues. The CDR3 loop reads CASSFGQGTVEAFF. The CDR3 region has the DNA TGTGCCAGCTCGTTCGGACAGGGGACTGTAGAAGCTTTCTTT.

The rearrangement uses TRBV6-5 and TRBJ2-1, with D perhaps assigned TRBD1 or TRBD2 (6 bases each). The CDR3 is 16 residues long. Germline V gene data show CDR1 as MNHEY and CDR2 as SVGAGI. Between the trimmed V and J ends, which lost 2 bases and 0 bases, there was a span of 11 bases. CDR3 DNA: TGTGCCAGCAGTTACCCGGGGGCTAGCTCCTACAATGAGCAGTTCTTC. Translating it yields CASSYPGASSYNEQFF.

The chain uses TRBV6-1 and TRBJ1-1, with unresolved D. Deletions cut 6 bases from V and 0 bases from J, with 14 bases between. The CDR3 has 15 residues. Per the germline V gene, CDR1 is MNHNS and CDR2 is SASEGT. The CDR3 loop reads CASSGPRRVNTEAFF. The CDR3 bases are TGTGCCAGCAGCGGACCCAGGAGGGTGAACACTGAAGCTTTCTTT.